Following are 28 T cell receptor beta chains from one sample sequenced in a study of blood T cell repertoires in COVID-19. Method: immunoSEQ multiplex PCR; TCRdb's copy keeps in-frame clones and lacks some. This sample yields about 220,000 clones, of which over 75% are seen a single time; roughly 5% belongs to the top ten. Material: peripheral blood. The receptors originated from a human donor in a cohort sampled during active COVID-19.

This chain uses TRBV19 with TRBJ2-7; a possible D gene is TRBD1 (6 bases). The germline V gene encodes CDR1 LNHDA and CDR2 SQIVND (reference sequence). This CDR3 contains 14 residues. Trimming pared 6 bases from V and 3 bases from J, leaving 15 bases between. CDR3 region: CASSSGGIRYEQYF. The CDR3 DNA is TGTGCCAGTAGCTCTGGGGGCATTCGCTACGAGCAGTACTTC.

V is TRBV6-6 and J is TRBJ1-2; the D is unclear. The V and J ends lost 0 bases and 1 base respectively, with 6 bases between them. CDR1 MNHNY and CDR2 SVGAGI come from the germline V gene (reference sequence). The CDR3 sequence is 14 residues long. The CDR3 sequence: CASSYSGYNYGYTF. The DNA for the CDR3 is TGTGCCAGCAGTTACTCGGGCTATAACTATGGCTACACCTTC.

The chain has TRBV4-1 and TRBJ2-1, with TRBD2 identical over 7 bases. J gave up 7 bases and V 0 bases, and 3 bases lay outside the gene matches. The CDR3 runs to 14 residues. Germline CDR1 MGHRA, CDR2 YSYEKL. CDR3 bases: TGCGCCAGCAGCCAAGATAACGGGGGGAATGAGCAGTTCTTC. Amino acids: CASSQDNGGNEQFF.

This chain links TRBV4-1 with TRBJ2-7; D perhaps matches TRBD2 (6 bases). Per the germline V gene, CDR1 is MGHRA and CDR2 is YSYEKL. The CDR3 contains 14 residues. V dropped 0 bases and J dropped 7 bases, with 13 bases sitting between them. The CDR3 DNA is TGCGCCAGCAGCCAAGAGCGGGGCTCAGGGGAGCAGTACTTC. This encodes CASSQERGSGEQYF.

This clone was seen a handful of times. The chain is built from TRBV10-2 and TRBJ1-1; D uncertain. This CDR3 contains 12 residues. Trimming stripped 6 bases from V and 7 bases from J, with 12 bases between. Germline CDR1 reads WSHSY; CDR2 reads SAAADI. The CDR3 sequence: CASSPEGSEAFF. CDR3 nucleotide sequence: TGCGCCAGCAGCCCTGAGGGAAGTGAAGCTTTCTTT.

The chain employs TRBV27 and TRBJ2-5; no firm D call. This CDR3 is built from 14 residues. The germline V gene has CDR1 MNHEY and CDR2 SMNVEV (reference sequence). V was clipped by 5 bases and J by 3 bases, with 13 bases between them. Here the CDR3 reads CASSPRFSKETQYF. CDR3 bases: TGTGCCAGCAGTCCCCGATTCTCTAAAGAGACCCAGTACTTC.

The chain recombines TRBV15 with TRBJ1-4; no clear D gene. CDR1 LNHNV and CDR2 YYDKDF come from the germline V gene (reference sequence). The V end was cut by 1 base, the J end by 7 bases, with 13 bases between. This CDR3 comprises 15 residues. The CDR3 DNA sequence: TGTGCCACCAGCAGAGGACTGACCGTTGGTGAAAAACTGTTTTTT. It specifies CATSRGLTVGEKLFF.

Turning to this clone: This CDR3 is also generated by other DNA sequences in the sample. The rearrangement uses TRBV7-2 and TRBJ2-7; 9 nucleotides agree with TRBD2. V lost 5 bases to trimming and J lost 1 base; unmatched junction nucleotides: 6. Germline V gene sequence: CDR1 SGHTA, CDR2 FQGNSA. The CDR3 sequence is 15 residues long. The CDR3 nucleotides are TGTGCCAGCAGCCCACGACTAGCGGCTTCCTACGAGCAGTACTTC. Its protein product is CASSPRLAASYEQYF.

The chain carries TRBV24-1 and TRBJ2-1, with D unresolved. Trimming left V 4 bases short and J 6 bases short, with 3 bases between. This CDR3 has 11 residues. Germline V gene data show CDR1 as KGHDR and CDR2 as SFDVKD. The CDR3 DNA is TGTGCCACCAGTGACCGCAATGAGCAGTTCTTC. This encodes CATSDRNEQFF.

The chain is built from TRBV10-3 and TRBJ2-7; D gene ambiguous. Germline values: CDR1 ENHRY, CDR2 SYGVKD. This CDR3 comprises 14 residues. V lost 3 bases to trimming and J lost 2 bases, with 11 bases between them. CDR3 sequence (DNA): TGTGCCATCAGTGATCCAGTATATCCCTACGAGCAGTACTTC. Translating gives CAISDPVYPYEQYF.

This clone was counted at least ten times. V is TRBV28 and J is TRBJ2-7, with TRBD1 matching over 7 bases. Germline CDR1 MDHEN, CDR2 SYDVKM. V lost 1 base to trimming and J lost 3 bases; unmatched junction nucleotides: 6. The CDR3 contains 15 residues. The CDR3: CASSLSGGVVYEQYF. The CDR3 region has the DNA TGTGCCAGCAGTTTATCAGGGGGAGTTGTCTACGAGCAGTACTTC.

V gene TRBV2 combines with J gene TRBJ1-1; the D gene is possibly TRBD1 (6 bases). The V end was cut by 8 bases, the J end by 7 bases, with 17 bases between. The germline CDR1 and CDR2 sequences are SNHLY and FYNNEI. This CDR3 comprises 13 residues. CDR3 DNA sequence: TGTGCCAGCTCTATCTCCAGGGGTGGTGAAGCTTTCTTT. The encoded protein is CASSISRGGEAFF.

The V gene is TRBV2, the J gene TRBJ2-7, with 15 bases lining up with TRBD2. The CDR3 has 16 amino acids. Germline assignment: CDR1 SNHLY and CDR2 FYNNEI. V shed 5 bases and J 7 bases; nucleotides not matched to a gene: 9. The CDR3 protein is CASSPGTSGRSGEQYF. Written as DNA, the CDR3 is TGTGCCAGCAGTCCCGGGACTAGCGGGAGGTCGGGGGAGCAGTACTTC.

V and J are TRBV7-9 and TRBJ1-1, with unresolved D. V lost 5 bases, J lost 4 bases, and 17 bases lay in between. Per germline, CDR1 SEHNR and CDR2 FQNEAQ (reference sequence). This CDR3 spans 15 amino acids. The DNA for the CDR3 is TGTGCCAGCAGCCCAGCCCCCTACAGTATCACTGAAGCTTTCTTT. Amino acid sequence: CASSPAPYSITEAFF.

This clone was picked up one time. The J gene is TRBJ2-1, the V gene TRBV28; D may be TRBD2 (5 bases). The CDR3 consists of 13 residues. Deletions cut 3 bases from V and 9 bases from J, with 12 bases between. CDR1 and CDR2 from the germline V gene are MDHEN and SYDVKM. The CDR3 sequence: CASSFLRAGEQFF. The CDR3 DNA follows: TGTGCCAGCAGTTTCTTGCGGGCGGGTGAGCAGTTCTTC.

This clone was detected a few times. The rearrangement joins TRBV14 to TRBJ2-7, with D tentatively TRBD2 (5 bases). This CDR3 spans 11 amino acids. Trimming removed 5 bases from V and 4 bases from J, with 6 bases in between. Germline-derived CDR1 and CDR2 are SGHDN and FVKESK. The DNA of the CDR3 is TGTGCCAGCAGCTGGAGGTACGAGCAGTACTTC. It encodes CASSWRYEQYF.

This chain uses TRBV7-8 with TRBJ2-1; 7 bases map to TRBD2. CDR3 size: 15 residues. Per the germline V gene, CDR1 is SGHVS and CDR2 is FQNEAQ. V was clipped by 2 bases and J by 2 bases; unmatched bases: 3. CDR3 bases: TGTGCCAGCAGCTTACTAGCGGCCACCTACAATGAGCAGTTCTTC. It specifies CASSLLAATYNEQFF. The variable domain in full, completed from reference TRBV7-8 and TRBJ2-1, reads GAGVSQSPRYKVAKRGQDVALRCDPISGHVSLFWYQQALGQGPEFLTYFQNEAQLDKSGLPSDRFFAERPEGSVSTLKIQRTQQEDSAVYLCASSLLAATYNEQFFGPGTRLTVL.

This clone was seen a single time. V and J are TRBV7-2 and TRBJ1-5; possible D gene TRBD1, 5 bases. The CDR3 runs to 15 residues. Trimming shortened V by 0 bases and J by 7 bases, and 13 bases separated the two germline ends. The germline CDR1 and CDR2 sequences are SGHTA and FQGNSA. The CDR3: CASSLARDLGQPQHF. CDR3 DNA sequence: TGTGCCAGCAGCTTAGCCAGGGACTTGGGCCAGCCCCAGCATTTT.

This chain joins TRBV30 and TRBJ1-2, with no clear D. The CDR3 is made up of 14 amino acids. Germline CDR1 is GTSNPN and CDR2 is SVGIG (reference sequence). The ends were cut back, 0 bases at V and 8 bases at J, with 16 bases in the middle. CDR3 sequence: CAWSVLLYHQGYTF. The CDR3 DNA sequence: TGTGCCTGGAGTGTACTATTATATCATCAAGGCTACACCTTC.

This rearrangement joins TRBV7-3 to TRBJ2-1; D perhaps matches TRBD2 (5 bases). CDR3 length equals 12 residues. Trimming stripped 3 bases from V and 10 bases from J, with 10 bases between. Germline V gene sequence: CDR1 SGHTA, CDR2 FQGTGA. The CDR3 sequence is CASSFSSTEQFF. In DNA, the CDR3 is TGTGCCAGCAGCTTCTCTAGCACCGAGCAGTTCTTC.

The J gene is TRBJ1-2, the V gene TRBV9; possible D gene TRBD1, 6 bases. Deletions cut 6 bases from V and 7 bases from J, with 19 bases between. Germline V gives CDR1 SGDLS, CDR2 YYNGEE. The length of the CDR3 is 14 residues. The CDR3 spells CASTAPGTGTGYTF. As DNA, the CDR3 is TGTGCCAGCACCGCCCCCGGAACAGGGACTGGCTACACCTTC. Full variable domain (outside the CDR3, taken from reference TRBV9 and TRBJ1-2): DSGVTQTPKHLITATGQRVTLRCSPRSGDLSVYWYQQSLDQGLQFLIQYYNGEERAKGNILERFSAQQFPDLHSELNLSSLELGDSALYFCASTAPGTGTGYTFGSGTRLTVV.

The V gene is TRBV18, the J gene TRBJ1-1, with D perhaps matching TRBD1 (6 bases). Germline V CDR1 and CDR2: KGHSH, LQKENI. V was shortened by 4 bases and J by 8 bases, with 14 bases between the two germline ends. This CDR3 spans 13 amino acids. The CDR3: CASSRDTPGEAFF. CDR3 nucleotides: TGTGCCAGCTCACGGGACACACCGGGAGAAGCTTTCTTT.

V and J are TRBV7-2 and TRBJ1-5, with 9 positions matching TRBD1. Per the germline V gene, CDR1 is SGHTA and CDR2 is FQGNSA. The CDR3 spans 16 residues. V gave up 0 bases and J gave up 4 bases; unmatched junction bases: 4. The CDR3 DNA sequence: TGTGCCAGCAGCTTAGCGTCGACAGGGGGTAATCAGCCCCAGCATTTT. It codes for CASSLASTGGNQPQHF. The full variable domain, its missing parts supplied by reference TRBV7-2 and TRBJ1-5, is GAGVSQSPSNKVTEKGKDVELRCDPISGHTALYWYRQSLGQGLEFLIYFQGNSAPDKSGLPSDRFSAERTGGSVSTLTIQRTQQEDSAVYLCASSLASTGGNQPQHFGDGTRLSIL.

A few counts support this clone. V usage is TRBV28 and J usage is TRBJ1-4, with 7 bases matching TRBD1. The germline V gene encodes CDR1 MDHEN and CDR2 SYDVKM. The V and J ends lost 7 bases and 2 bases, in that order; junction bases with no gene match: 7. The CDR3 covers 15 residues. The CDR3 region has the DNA TGTGCCAGCATTTTCAGGGGGGCGACTAATGAAAAACTGTTTTTT. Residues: CASIFRGATNEKLFF.

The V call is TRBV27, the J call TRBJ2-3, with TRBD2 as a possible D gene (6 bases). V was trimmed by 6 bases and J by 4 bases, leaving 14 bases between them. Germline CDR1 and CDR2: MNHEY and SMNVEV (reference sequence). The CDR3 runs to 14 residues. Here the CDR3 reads CASSPGGLADTQYF. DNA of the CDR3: TGTGCCAGCAGCCCCGGGGGACTGGCAGATACGCAGTATTTT.

CDR3 loop: CASSIKAGHQPQHF. The DNA for the CDR3 is TGTGCCAGTAGTATAAAGGCAGGTCATCAGCCCCAGCATTTT. The chain is built from TRBV19 and TRBJ1-5; no clear D gene. The CDR3 is 14 residues long. Germline V lookup: CDR1 LNHDA, CDR2 SQIVND (reference sequence). Between the trimmed V and J ends, which lost 2 bases and 5 bases, there was a span of 10 bases.

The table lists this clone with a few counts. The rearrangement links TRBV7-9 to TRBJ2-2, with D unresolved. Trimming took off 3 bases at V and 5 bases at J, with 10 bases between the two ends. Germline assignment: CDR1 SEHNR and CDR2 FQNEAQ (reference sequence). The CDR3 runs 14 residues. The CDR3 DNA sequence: TGTGCCAGCAGCTTTCCAGGATTGACCGGGGAGCTGTTTTTT. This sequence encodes CASSFPGLTGELFF.

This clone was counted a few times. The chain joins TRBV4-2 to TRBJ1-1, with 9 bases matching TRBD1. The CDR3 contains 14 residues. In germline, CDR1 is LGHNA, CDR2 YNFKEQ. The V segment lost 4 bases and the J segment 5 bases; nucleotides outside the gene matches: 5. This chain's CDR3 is CASSLGQGKTEAFF. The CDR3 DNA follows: TGTGCCAGCAGCCTGGGACAGGGAAAGACTGAAGCTTTCTTT.